The 14 T cell receptor beta chains below come from one sample, sequenced in a study of OX40 agonist ivuxolimab in advanced cancers. Only in-frame clones appear in the TCRdb table, and some are missing; sequencing was by immunoSEQ multiplex PCR. The sample carries tens of thousands of clones, about nine tenths recorded once. Sequencing used CD4+ or CD8+ T cells sorted from blood, obtained in a trial of the OX40 agonist ivuxolimab. Source of these receptors: an adult with an advanced solid tumor such as melanoma, head and neck, liver or kidney cancer.

The chain recombines TRBV5-1 with TRBJ2-1, with TRBD1 matching 8 bases. The CDR3 consists of 15 residues. In germline, CDR1 is SGHRS, CDR2 YFSETQ. Trimming took 4 bases from V and 8 from J; bases not matched to a gene: 11. As DNA, the CDR3 is TGCGCCAGCAGCCACGGACAGGGAACCGTCTATGAGCAGTTCTTC. Encoded protein: CASSHGQGTVYEQFF.

V usage is TRBV21-1 and J usage is TRBJ1-3. TRBV21-1 is termed a pseudogene. CDR3 size: 19 residues. The DNA for the CDR3 is TGTGCCAGCAGCAACTTAGACGGGGATAAAGGGGATCGGAGGGACACCATATATTTT. Its protein is CASSNLDGDKGDRRDTIYF.

The genes are TRBV5-8 and TRBJ1-5; D possibly corresponds to TRBD1 (5 bases). V was cut by 0 bases and J by 2 bases, with 12 bases left in between. The germline gives CDR1 SGHTS, CDR2 YDEGEE. CDR3 length equals 16 residues. The CDR3 loop is CASSLEKGPGNQPQHF. CDR3 DNA sequence: TGTGCCAGCAGCTTGGAAAAGGGGCCCGGCAATCAGCCCCAGCATTTT. Full variable domain (outside the CDR3, taken from reference TRBV5-8 and TRBJ1-5): EAGVTQSPTHLIKTRGQQATLRCSPISGHTSVYWYQQALGLGLQFLLWYDEGEERNRGNFPPRFSGRQFPNYSSELNVNALELEDSALYLCASSLEKGPGNQPQHFGDGTRLSIL.

V gene TRBV27 combines with J gene TRBJ1-6; D is unclear. Per the germline V gene, CDR1 is MNHEY and CDR2 is SMNVEV (reference sequence). The CDR3 extends over 16 amino acids. The V end was cut by 4 bases, the J end by 14 bases, with 24 bases between. CDR3 bases: TGTGCCAGCAGTTCCTTACGACCGGGATTCTCCGGGGCCCTCCACTTT. Translation: CASSSLRPGFSGALHF.

The CDR3 reads CAIRANGNTEAFF. CDR3 in DNA: TGTGCCATCAGGGCGAACGGGAACACTGAAGCTTTCTTT. The genes are TRBV10-3 and TRBJ1-1; D remains ambiguous. V lost 6 bases and J lost 1, with 9 bases in between. CDR3 length: 13 residues. CDR1 is ENHRY, CDR2 SYGVKD, per germline.

The CDR3 reads CASSPRRDQETQYF. The CDR3 DNA follows: TGTGCCAGCTCACCTCGTAGGGACCAAGAGACCCAGTACTTC. The chain employs TRBV18 and TRBJ2-5; D is ambiguous. The CDR3 contains 14 residues. Looked up from germline, CDR1 is KGHSH and CDR2 is LQKENI. The V gene lost 3 bases and the J gene lost 0 bases, with 8 bases spanning the gap.

This CDR3 is CASKVSGGGEQFF. CDR3 DNA: TGTGCCAGCAAGGTTAGCGGGGGGGGTGAGCAGTTCTTC. The gene calls are TRBV27 and TRBJ2-1; 11 positions match TRBD2. Trimming at V came to 7 bases and at J to 9 bases, leaving 5 bases not matched to a gene. The germline gives CDR1 MNHEY, CDR2 SMNVEV (reference sequence). The CDR3 contains 13 residues.

The chain links TRBV18 to TRBJ1-1; a possible D gene is TRBD1 (5 bases). CDR3 length equals 13 residues. The V and J ends lost 6 bases and 0 bases respectively, with 8 bases between them. Germline assignment: CDR1 KGHSH and CDR2 LQKENI. The CDR3 sequence: CASSQGMNTEAFF. The CDR3 bases are TGTGCCAGCTCCCAGGGCATGAACACTGAAGCTTTCTTT. Together with reference TRBV18 and TRBJ1-1, the CDR3 gives the full variable domain: NAGVMQNPRHLVRRRGQEARLRCSPMKGHSHVYWYRQLPEEGLKFMVYLQKENIIDESGMPKERFSAEFPKEGPSILRIQQVVRGDSAAYFCASSQGMNTEAFFGQGTRLTVV.

The rearrangement joins TRBV2 to TRBJ1-6, with 8 bases fitting TRBD1. The V gene end was trimmed by 5 bases and the J gene end by 9 bases; junction bases not matched to a gene: 6. CDR1 and CDR2 (germline): SNHLY, FYNNEI. CDR3 length: 14 residues. CDR3 protein: CASSRQGLVSPLHF. CDR3 DNA sequence: TGTGCCAGCAGTAGACAGGGGCTCGTTTCACCCCTCCACTTT. Together with reference TRBV2 and TRBJ1-6, the CDR3 gives the full variable domain: EPEVTQTPSHQVTQMGQEVILRCVPISNHLYFYWYRQILGQKVEFLVSFYNNEISEKSEIFDDQFSVERPDGSNFTLKIRSTKLEDSAMYFCASSRQGLVSPLHFGNGTRLTVT.

The chain carries TRBV6-6 and TRBJ2-6, with D perhaps TRBD2 (6 bases). With 8 bases removed from V and 2 bases from J, the gap between germline ends came to 10 bases. CDR1 and CDR2 (germline): MNHNY, SVGAGI (reference sequence). The CDR3 is 14 amino acids. CDR3 coding DNA: TGTGCCAGCGTGGGACTGCCTGGGGCCAACGTCCTGACTTTC. Amino acids: CASVGLPGANVLTF.

The gene calls are TRBV28 and TRBJ1-1; TRBD1 might be the D (5 bases). The CDR3 is made up of 17 amino acids. Germline V lookup: CDR1 MDHEN, CDR2 SYDVKM. V was shortened by 7 bases and J by 3 bases, with 24 bases between the two germline ends. Here the CDR3 DNA reads TGTGCCAGCATATCCTCCGGGGGTCGATTGGTGCACACTGAAGCTTTCTTT. It specifies CASISSGGRLVHTEAFF.

The chain is built from TRBV7-3 and TRBJ2-1, with 14 bases that match TRBD2. Germline values: CDR1 SGHTA, CDR2 FQGTGA. With 0 bases clipped from V and 7 bases from J, the junction kept 5 bases outside the gene matches. CDR3 length: 17 amino acids. This chain's CDR3 is CASSLTPGLAGDNEQFF. CDR3 nucleotides: TGTGCCAGCAGCTTAACGCCGGGACTAGCGGGAGATAATGAGCAGTTCTTC.

The rearrangement links TRBV19 to TRBJ2-5; a possible D gene is TRBD2 (6 bases). V was cut by 5 bases and J by 1 base, with 11 bases left in between. Germline CDR1 reads LNHDA; CDR2 reads SQIVND (reference sequence). This CDR3 comprises 14 residues. CDR3: CASSPGDFQETQYF. CDR3 nucleotide sequence: TGTGCCAGTAGTCCGGGGGACTTCCAAGAGACCCAGTACTTC.

The chain recombines TRBV7-9 with TRBJ1-5; D unresolved. The length of the CDR3 is 11 residues. Germline V gene lookup returns CDR1 SEHNR and CDR2 FQNEAQ (reference sequence). V gave up 10 bases and J gave up 0 bases, with 4 bases separating them. The CDR3 region is CANPSNQPQHF. The CDR3 DNA sequence: TGTGCCAACCCTAGCAATCAGCCCCAGCATTTT. Complete variable domain (other parts from reference TRBV7-9 and TRBJ1-5): DTGVSQNPRHKITKRGQNVTFRCDPISEHNRLYWYRQTLGQGPEFLTYFQNEAQLEKSRLLSDRFSAERPKGSFSTLEIQRTEQGDSAMYLCANPSNQPQHFGDGTRLSIL.